These 28 T cell receptor beta chains came from one sample sequenced in a study of shared clonotypes between healthy human individuals. Sequencing was performed with immunoSEQ multiplex PCR; in TCRdb, only in-frame clones are kept and a portion is missing. The table includes 400,000 to 550,000 clones, 79% detected once. The source material was PBMCs. All receptors derive from a woman aged 40 to 50 in good health. Some clones in this sample may be carry-over from other donors' samples.

The V and J genes are TRBV7-2 and TRBJ2-2; TRBD2 aligns across 13 bases. V dropped 2 bases and J dropped 8; count of bases not matched to a gene: 5. Germline V lookup: CDR1 SGHTA, CDR2 FQGNSA. The length of the CDR3 is 16 residues. This chain's CDR3 is CASSLRLAGGLGELFF. CDR3 DNA sequence: TGTGCCAGCAGCTTACGACTAGCGGGAGGACTGGGGGAGCTGTTTTTT.

The rearrangement joins TRBV4-1 to TRBJ1-1; D remains ambiguous. Deletions cut 4 bases from V and 4 bases from J, with 16 bases between. From germline, CDR1 is MGHRA and CDR2 YSYEKL. The CDR3 consists of 15 residues. The CDR3 loop is CASSLLGLLSTEAFF. The DNA of the CDR3 is TGCGCCAGCAGCCTGCTAGGGCTTCTGAGCACTGAAGCTTTCTTT.

The chain joins TRBV7-8 to TRBJ2-2; D remains unclear. Germline V CDR1 and CDR2: SGHVS, FQNEAQ. Deletions cut 4 bases from V and 5 bases from J, with 11 bases between. The CDR3 consists of 14 residues. CDR3 residues: CASSSPWRTGELFF. CDR3 coding DNA: TGTGCCAGCAGCTCACCTTGGAGAACCGGGGAGCTGTTTTTT.

This clone has only one observation. The chain is built from TRBV11-2 and TRBJ2-5; 10 bases are a match to TRBD1. After removal of 5 bases from V and 4 bases from J, the junction contained 13 bases not matched to a gene. The germline V gene encodes CDR1 SGHAT and CDR2 FQNNGV. The CDR3 has 17 amino acids. The CDR3 loop is CASSNLIRQGALETQYF. In DNA, the CDR3 is TGTGCCAGCAGCAATCTTATCCGACAGGGGGCATTAGAGACCCAGTACTTC.

This clone was seen a single time. The chain carries TRBV7-9 and TRBJ2-7, with D unclear. CDR1 is SEHNR, CDR2 FQNEAQ, per germline (reference sequence). V lost 5 bases and J 2 bases, leaving 19 bases between the germline ends. The CDR3 covers 16 residues. The CDR3 bases are TGTGCCAGCAGCCTCCTCGCGTCACGTAGGGCCTACGAGCAGTACTTC. This translates into CASSLLASRRAYEQYF.

This chain links TRBV28 with TRBJ2-1; D possibly uses TRBD1 or TRBD2 (5 bases each). This CDR3 has 14 residues. Per the germline V gene, CDR1 is MDHEN and CDR2 is SYDVKM. Trimming took off 6 bases at V and 3 bases at J, with 12 bases between the two ends. The CDR3 loop reads CASSGTPNYNEQFF. CDR3 sequence (DNA): TGTGCCAGCAGCGGGACGCCAAACTACAATGAGCAGTTCTTC.

Details on this clone: Other DNA variants within this sample encode the same CDR3. The rearrangement links TRBV7-9 to TRBJ2-5, with 7 bases aligning to TRBD1. From germline, CDR1 is SEHNR and CDR2 FQNEAQ (reference sequence). With V trimmed by 1 base and J by 2 bases, 1 base remained unmatched. The CDR3 spans 14 residues. In nucleotides, the CDR3 is TGTGCCAGCAGCTTAGGGACAGGTCAAGAGACCCAGTACTTC. It yields the protein CASSLGTGQETQYF.

The chain joins TRBV10-3 to TRBJ2-7; D remains ambiguous. Deletions cut 0 bases from V and 0 bases from J, with 15 bases between. CDR3 length: 17 amino acids. In germline, CDR1 is ENHRY, CDR2 SYGVKD. CDR3 amino acids: CAISESMIGRSSYEQYF. The CDR3 DNA reads as TGTGCCATCAGTGAGTCGATGATTGGCAGAAGCTCCTACGAGCAGTACTTC.

This clone has a single count. V and J are TRBV10-2 and TRBJ2-7, with TRBD2 matching 12 bases. J lost 6 bases, V lost 7 bases, and 16 bases had no gene match. CDR3 length: 17 residues. Germline CDR1 reads WSHSY; CDR2 reads SAAADI. The CDR3 bases are TGCGCCAGCAACGCCGGACGGGGACTAGCGGGTGAGCTCGAGCAGTACTTC. Its translation: CASNAGRGLAGELEQYF.

A few counts support this clone. The chain has TRBV28 and TRBJ1-5, with 7 bases fitting TRBD1. From germline, CDR1 is MDHEN and CDR2 SYDVKM. This CDR3 is built from 14 residues. V trimming: 6 bases; J trimming: 5 bases; junction bases outside the gene matches: 7. CDR3 in amino acids: CASRTDRTDQPQHF. Written as DNA, the CDR3 is TGTGCCAGCAGGACGGACAGGACCGATCAGCCCCAGCATTTT.

CDR3 in amino acids: CASSSYIGPGALAYGYTF. The CDR3 DNA reads TGTGCCAGCAGTTCCTATATCGGTCCGGGGGCTTTGGCCTATGGCTACACCTTC. The V and J genes are TRBV28 and TRBJ1-2, with a possible D match to TRBD1 (6 bases). Germline V CDR1 and CDR2: MDHEN, SYDVKM. V lost 4 bases to trimming and J lost 4 bases, with 25 bases between them. This CDR3 comprises 18 residues.

V is TRBV4-2 and J is TRBJ2-1; 8 nucleotides line up with TRBD2. This CDR3 contains 18 residues. Losses at the gene ends were 0 bases for V and 4 bases for J; bases not matched to a gene: 11. Germline V gene sequence: CDR1 LGHNA, CDR2 YNFKEQ. The CDR3: CASSQDRGGGGRYNEQFF. CDR3 DNA: TGTGCCAGCAGCCAAGATCGGGGGGGAGGGGGACGTTACAATGAGCAGTTCTTC.

Comments on this clone: In the same sample, other DNA sequences code for this CDR3. The rearrangement joins TRBV15 to TRBJ2-7; D is perhaps TRBD1 or TRBD2 (5 bases each). The CDR3 has 14 residues. Deletions cut 0 bases from V and 1 base from J, with 7 bases between. Germline V gene sequence: CDR1 LNHNV, CDR2 YYDKDF (reference sequence). The CDR3 sequence is CATSREGVSYEQYF. DNA for the CDR3: TGTGCCACCAGCAGAGAGGGGGTGTCCTACGAGCAGTACTTC.

The chain employs TRBV28 and TRBJ2-7; D not certain. V was trimmed by 3 bases and J by 0 bases, leaving 6 bases between them. In germline, CDR1 is MDHEN, CDR2 SYDVKM. This CDR3 is 13 amino acids long. CDR3 sequence: CASSFHNSYEQYF. The CDR3 DNA sequence: TGTGCCAGCAGTTTCCACAACTCCTACGAGCAGTACTTC.

This chain links TRBV27 with TRBJ1-1; tentatively, D is TRBD1 (6 bases). The germline gives CDR1 MNHEY, CDR2 SMNVEV (reference sequence). V lost 2 bases and J 4 bases, leaving 17 bases between the germline ends. This CDR3 spans 16 amino acids. CDR3 residues: CASSLAGRGFSTEAFF. CDR3 sequence (DNA): TGTGCCAGCAGTTTAGCGGGCAGGGGTTTTAGCACTGAAGCTTTCTTT.

In its sample, this clone was seen once. This chain joins TRBV9 and TRBJ2-5; TRBD2 is a possible D gene (7 bases). Deletions cut 0 bases from V and 4 bases from J, with 13 bases between. Germline CDR1 and CDR2: SGDLS and YYNGEE. This CDR3 spans 15 amino acids. CDR3 residues: CASSVATGGAETQYF. Here the CDR3 DNA reads TGTGCCAGCAGCGTAGCTACGGGGGGCGCAGAGACCCAGTACTTC.

J is TRBJ2-5 and V is TRBV30; TRBD1 matches at 9 bases. Germline V gives CDR1 GTSNPN, CDR2 SVGIG (reference sequence). CDR3 length: 16 residues. V lost 2 bases and J lost 4; bases outside the gene matches: 11. The chain's CDR3 is CAWSNLWTGEGETQYF. The CDR3 region has the DNA TGTGCCTGGAGTAACTTATGGACAGGGGAAGGAGAGACCCAGTACTTC.

This clone has only a few counts. This chain links TRBV11-2 with TRBJ2-7, with TRBD1 matching over 7 bases. V lost 1 base to trimming and J lost 3 bases; unmatched junction nucleotides: 9. The CDR3 runs 16 residues. Germline V gives CDR1 SGHAT, CDR2 FQNNGV. The CDR3 DNA reads TGTGCCAGCAGCTTAGGACCCGGGACAGAGGGCTACGAGCAGTACTTC. Translating gives CASSLGPGTEGYEQYF.

This clone was picked up one time. V usage is TRBV4-2 and J usage is TRBJ2-3; 7 nucleotides line up with TRBD2. This CDR3 region has 15 residues. The V gene's germline CDR1 is LGHNA and CDR2 YNFKEQ. V dropped 7 bases and J dropped 2; count of bases not matched to a gene: 9. The CDR3 sequence is CASTRDSGLTDTQYF. CDR3 nucleotides: TGTGCCAGCACCCGGGATAGCGGGCTCACAGATACGCAGTATTTT.

The rearrangement links TRBV4-3 to TRBJ2-1, with D perhaps matching TRBD2 (6 bases). This CDR3 comprises 14 residues. CDR1 is LGHNA and CDR2 is YSLEER in the germline V gene. V was shortened by 5 bases and J by 8 bases, with 16 bases between the two germline ends. CDR3 amino acids: CASSNRELGDEQFF. The CDR3 bases are TGCGCCAGCAGCAACCGGGAGCTTGGCGATGAGCAGTTCTTC.

The chain employs TRBV5-4 and TRBJ2-5; 10 bases align to TRBD2. The end of the DNA aligns better with TRBJ2-7, so the J call may be wrong. Looked up from germline, CDR1 is SGHNT and CDR2 is YYREEE (reference sequence). The CDR3 covers 17 residues. The CDR3 sequence: CASSRGGASGSHYEQYF. The CDR3 nucleotides are TGTGCCAGCAGCCGGGGCGGGGCTAGCGGGAGCCATTACGAGCAGTACTTC.

The chain carries TRBV7-2 and TRBJ2-2; TRBD2 might be the D (5 bases). The CDR3 consists of 17 residues. Deletions cut 0 bases from V and 0 bases from J, with 11 bases between. CDR1 is SGHTA, CDR2 FQGNSA, per germline. This CDR3 reads CASSLAYSAANTGELFF. CDR3 DNA sequence: TGTGCCAGCAGCTTAGCGTATAGCGCCGCGAACACCGGGGAGCTGTTTTTT. Supplemented by reference TRBV7-2 and TRBJ2-2, the full variable domain reads GAGVSQSPSNKVTEKGKDVELRCDPISGHTALYWYRQSLGQGLEFLIYFQGNSAPDKSGLPSDRFSAERTGGSVSTLTIQRTQQEDSAVYLCASSLAYSAANTGELFFGEGSRLTVL.

The chain employs TRBV7-9 and TRBJ2-1, with a weak D call TRBD2 (6 bases). V was cut by 2 bases and J by 0 bases, with 8 bases left in between. The CDR3 runs to 15 residues. CDR1 is SEHNR, CDR2 FQNEAQ, per germline (reference sequence). CDR3 in amino acids: CASSLRETSYNEQFF. The CDR3 DNA follows: TGTGCCAGCAGCTTACGGGAGACCTCCTACAATGAGCAGTTCTTC.

This chain joins TRBV5-1 and TRBJ1-2; 11 bases match TRBD1. Germline values: CDR1 SGHRS, CDR2 YFSETQ. The CDR3 has 16 residues. V lost 0 bases, J lost 3 bases, and 4 bases stayed unmatched. The CDR3 protein is CASSLAEDRGHYGYTF. The CDR3 DNA sequence: TGCGCCAGCAGCTTGGCCGAGGACAGGGGGCACTATGGCTACACCTTC.

J is TRBJ2-4 and V is TRBV6-1, with D unresolved. Germline lookup yields CDR1 MNHNS and CDR2 SASEGT. V was clipped by 7 bases and J by 9 bases, with 13 bases between them. The length of the CDR3 is 12 residues. The CDR3 protein is CASTPGGVIQYF. The CDR3 DNA is TGTGCCAGCACCCCTGGCGGTGTCATTCAGTACTTC.

A few counts support this clone. V and J are TRBV7-2 and TRBJ2-7, with D possibly being TRBD2 (5 bases). This CDR3 has 15 residues. From germline, CDR1 is SGHTA and CDR2 FQGNSA. V gave up 5 bases and J gave up 0 bases, with 14 bases separating them. CDR3 loop: CASSTTGISSYEQYF. The CDR3 DNA is TGTGCCAGCAGCACTACCGGGATTAGCTCCTACGAGCAGTACTTC.

Of note for this clone: A read error is likely here: a far larger clone is one base away. This rearrangement joins TRBV30 to TRBJ2-2; D unclear. The V end was cut by 0 bases, the J end by 3 bases, with 11 bases between. Germline V gives CDR1 GTSNPN, CDR2 SVGIG (reference sequence). This CDR3 is built from 15 residues. The CDR3 reads CAWSVKPRYTGELFF. The CDR3 region has the DNA TGTGCCTGGAGTGTAAAACCCCGGTACACCGGGGAGCTGTTTTTT.

The rearrangement links TRBV10-2 to TRBJ2-7; D not certain. Germline V lookup: CDR1 WSHSY, CDR2 SAAADI. The CDR3 is 15 residues long. Trimming left V 4 bases short and J 4 bases short, with 17 bases between. CDR3 bases: TGCGCCAGCAGTGGCGCCACACCCGGCAGTTACGAGCAGTACTTC. Translated: CASSGATPGSYEQYF.